Each of the 14 T cell receptor beta chains below was sequenced from the same sample in a study of glioma-infiltrating T cells after dendritic cell vaccination. Generated by immunoSEQ multiplex PCR, the TCRdb table keeps only in-frame clones and is missing some. The data contain some 70,000 clones, approximately 80% of them singletons. This sample comprised blood, obtained before dendritic cell vaccination. The receptors shown here come from a human donor with glioblastoma.

This chain joins TRBV5-1 and TRBJ1-4, with no clear D. V lost 3 bases, J lost 3 bases, and 15 bases lay in between. CDR3 length equals 16 residues. Germline CDR1 and CDR2: SGHRS and YFSETQ. The chain's CDR3 is CASSSFPGNSNEKLFF. CDR3 DNA: TGCGCCAGCAGCTCCTTTCCGGGAAACTCTAATGAAAAACTGTTTTTT.

This clone was counted a few times. This rearrangement joins TRBV6-6 to TRBJ2-7, with 8 bases lining up with TRBD1. From germline, CDR1 is MNHNY and CDR2 SVGAGI (reference sequence). V lost 8 bases to trimming and J lost 3 bases; unmatched junction nucleotides: 9. This CDR3 is built from 14 residues. The CDR3 region is CASVARTGNYEQYF. CDR3 in DNA: TGTGCCAGCGTAGCAAGGACAGGGAACTACGAGCAGTACTTC.

The chain recombines TRBV4-1 with TRBJ2-5; 9 bases align to TRBD1. The CDR3 has 15 amino acids. Trimming took 4 bases from V and 7 from J; bases not matched to a gene: 10. The germline gives CDR1 MGHRA, CDR2 YSYEKL. CDR3 sequence reads: CASSLGQGPTGTQYF. DNA of the CDR3: TGCGCCAGCAGCCTGGGACAGGGACCAACTGGGACCCAGTACTTC.

V gene TRBV14 combines with J gene TRBJ1-4; D remains unclear. Trimming removed 4 bases from V and 12 bases from J, with 24 bases in between. The CDR3 runs 16 residues. Per the germline V gene, CDR1 is SGHDN and CDR2 is FVKESK. DNA for the CDR3: TGTGCCAGCAGCCCGACCGGACTACCGGACCTAAGGGAACTGTTTTTT. Translated: CASSPTGLPDLRELFF.

This rearrangement joins TRBV10-3 to TRBJ1-1; the D gene is possibly TRBD1 (5 bases). CDR1 is ENHRY and CDR2 is SYGVKD in the germline V gene. Trimming removed 11 bases at V and 8 bases at J, with 15 bases between. The CDR3 totals 11 residues. The CDR3 DNA follows: TGTGCCCTACAGGTGGGAGGGGAAGCTTTCTTT. Translated, it gives CALQVGGEAFF.

The chain is built from TRBV7-9 and TRBJ1-4, with D possibly matching TRBD1 (5 bases). In germline, CDR1 is SEHNR, CDR2 FQNEAQ (reference sequence). Between the trimmed V and J ends, which lost 5 bases and 6 bases, there was a span of 16 bases. This CDR3 has 15 amino acids. CDR3 DNA sequence: TGTGCCAGCAGCCTAAATGGGGGGGGAGATGAAAAACTGTTTTTT. Encoded protein: CASSLNGGGDEKLFF.

The chain joins TRBV6-5 to TRBJ2-7, with D tentatively TRBD1 (5 bases). The CDR3 sequence is 13 residues long. Trimming pared 0 bases from V and 5 bases from J, leaving 8 bases between. From germline, CDR1 is MNHEY and CDR2 SVGAGI. CDR3 nucleotides: TGTGCCAGCAGTTACTCTAGGGGTGACGAGCAGTACTTC. Its translation is CASSYSRGDEQYF.

V is TRBV6-7 and J is TRBJ1-2; a possible D gene is TRBD1 (5 bases). TRBV6-7 belongs to the ORF category, with a function that is uncertain. Trimming took off 4 bases at V and 3 bases at J, with 9 bases between the two ends. CDR3 length: 13 amino acids. The CDR3, as DNA: TGTGCCAGCAGTTGGTACAGGTACTATGGCTACACCTTC. Protein product: CASSWYRYYGYTF.

The chain joins TRBV5-8 to TRBJ2-1; tentatively, D is TRBD2 (5 bases). Trimming took off 1 base at V and 14 bases at J, with 13 bases between the two ends. The CDR3 is 12 residues long. In germline, CDR1 is SGHTS, CDR2 YDEGEE. The CDR3, as DNA: TGTGCCAGCAGCTTGAGGACTCACGGGAAGTTCTTC. As protein: CASSLRTHGKFF.

The count of this clone is one. The genes are TRBV14 and TRBJ2-1; 11 bases line up with TRBD2. The germline CDR1 and CDR2 sequences are SGHDN and FVKESK. The CDR3 runs 15 residues. Trimming removed 3 bases from V and 9 bases from J; junction bases left unmatched: 7. CDR3: CASSQVAGGYGEQFF. For the CDR3, the DNA is TGTGCCAGCAGCCAGGTAGCGGGGGGGTACGGTGAGCAGTTCTTC.

The sample holds a few counts of this clone. In DNA form, the CDR3 reads TGTGCCAGCAGTGAATTCGCAGGTTCCCCCAACGAGCAGTACTTC. This encodes CASSEFAGSPNEQYF. The chain uses TRBV2 and TRBJ2-7, with D unresolved. Germline CDR1 and CDR2: SNHLY and FYNNEI. The CDR3 has 15 residues. Deletions cut 2 bases from V and 5 bases from J, with 16 bases between.

This clone was seen only a few times. The chain couples TRBV5-8 to TRBJ2-5; D not certain. Looked up from germline, CDR1 is SGHTS and CDR2 is YDEGEE. The CDR3 totals 12 residues. The V gene lost 4 bases and the J gene lost 1 base, with 5 bases spanning the gap. CDR3 bases: TGTGCCAGCAGCCTGTTCCAAGAGACCCAGTACTTC. It is translated as CASSLFQETQYF.

The chain combines TRBV7-9 with TRBJ2-7; tentative D call: TRBD1 (7 bases). V lost 7 bases, J lost 6 bases, and 19 bases lay in between. Germline CDR1 reads SEHNR; CDR2 reads FQNEAQ (reference sequence). This CDR3 region has 14 residues. CDR3 sequence reads: CASTLTRGASEQYF. The DNA for the CDR3 is TGTGCCAGCACCCTGACCAGGGGGGCCTCCGAGCAGTACTTC.

The chain joins TRBV2 to TRBJ1-2; no clear D gene. The CDR3 spans 13 residues. Deletions cut 4 bases from V and 3 bases from J, with 9 bases between. Germline lookup yields CDR1 SNHLY and CDR2 FYNNEI. The CDR3, as DNA: TGTGCCAGCAGTGGAGGGAAAGACTATGGCTACACCTTC. It specifies CASSGGKDYGYTF.